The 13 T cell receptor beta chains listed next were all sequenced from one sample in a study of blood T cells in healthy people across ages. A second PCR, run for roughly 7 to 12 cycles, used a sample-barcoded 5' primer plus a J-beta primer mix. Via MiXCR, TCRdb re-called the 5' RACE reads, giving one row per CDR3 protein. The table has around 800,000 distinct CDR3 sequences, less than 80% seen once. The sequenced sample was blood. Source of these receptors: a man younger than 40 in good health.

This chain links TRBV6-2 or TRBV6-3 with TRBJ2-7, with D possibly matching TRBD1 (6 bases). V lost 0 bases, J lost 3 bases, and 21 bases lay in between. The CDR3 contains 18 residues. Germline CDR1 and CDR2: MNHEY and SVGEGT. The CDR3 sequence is CASSYSVIDRYLHYEQYF. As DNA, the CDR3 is TGTGCCAGCAGTTACTCGGTGATTGACAGGTACCTTCACTACGAGCAGTACTTC.

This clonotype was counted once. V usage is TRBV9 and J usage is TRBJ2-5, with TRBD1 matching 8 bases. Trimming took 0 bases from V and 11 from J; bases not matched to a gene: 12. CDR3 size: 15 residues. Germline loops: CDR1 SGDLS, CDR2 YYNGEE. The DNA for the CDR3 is TGTGCCAGCAGCGTAGGGAGGACAGGGTACAATGGGCAGTACTTC. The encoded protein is CASSVGRTGYNGQYF.

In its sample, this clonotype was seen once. The CDR3 DNA reads as TGCAGTGCTAGAGATCTGGTTAGGACAGGGGACACCGGGGAGCTGTTTTTT. Translated, it gives CSARDLVRTGDTGELFF. The rearrangement links TRBV20-1 to TRBJ2-2; TRBD1 matches 9 bases. J lost 3 bases, V lost 0 bases, and 8 bases had no gene match. Germline V gene sequence: CDR1 DFQATT, CDR2 SNEGSKA (reference sequence). The CDR3 consists of 17 residues.

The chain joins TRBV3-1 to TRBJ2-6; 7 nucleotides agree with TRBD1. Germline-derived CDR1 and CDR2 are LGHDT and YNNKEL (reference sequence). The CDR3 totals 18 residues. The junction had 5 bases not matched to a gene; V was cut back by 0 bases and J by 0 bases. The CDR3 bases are TGTGCCAGCAGCCAAGAGTGGGGACAGCGCTCTGGGGCCAACGTCCTGACTTTC. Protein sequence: CASSQEWGQRSGANVLTF.

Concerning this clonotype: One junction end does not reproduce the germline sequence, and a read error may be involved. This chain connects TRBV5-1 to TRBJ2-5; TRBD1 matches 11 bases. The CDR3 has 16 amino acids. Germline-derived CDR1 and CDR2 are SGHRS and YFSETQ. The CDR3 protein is CASSSEGTGGREAQYF. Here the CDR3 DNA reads TGCGCCAGCAGCTCGGAGGGGACAGGGGGTCGAGAGGCCCAGTACTTC.

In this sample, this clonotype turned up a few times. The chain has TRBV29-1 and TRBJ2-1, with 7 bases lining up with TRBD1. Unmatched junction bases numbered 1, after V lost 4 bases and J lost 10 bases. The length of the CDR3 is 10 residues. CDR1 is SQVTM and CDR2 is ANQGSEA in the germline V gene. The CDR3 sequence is CSVATGEQFF. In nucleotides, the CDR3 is TGCAGCGTTGCGACAGGGGAGCAGTTCTTC.

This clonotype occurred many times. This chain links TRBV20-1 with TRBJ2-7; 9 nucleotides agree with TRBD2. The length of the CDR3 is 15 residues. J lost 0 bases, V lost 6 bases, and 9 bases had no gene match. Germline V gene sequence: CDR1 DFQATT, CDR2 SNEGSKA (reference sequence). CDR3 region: CSARPAGGVSYEQYF. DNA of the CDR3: TGCAGTGCCCGCCCCGCGGGGGGGGTCTCCTACGAGCAGTACTTC.

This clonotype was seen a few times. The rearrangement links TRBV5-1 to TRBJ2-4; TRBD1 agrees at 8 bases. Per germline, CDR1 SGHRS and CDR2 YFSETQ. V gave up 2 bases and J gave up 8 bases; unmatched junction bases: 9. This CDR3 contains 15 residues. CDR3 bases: TGCGCCAGCAGCTTACCACAGGGGGATACGGACATTCAGTACTTC. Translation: CASSLPQGDTDIQYF. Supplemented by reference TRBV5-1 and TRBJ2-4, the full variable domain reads KAGVTQTPRYLIKTRGQQVTLSCSPISGHRSVSWYQQTPGQGLQFLFEYFSETQRNKGNFPGRFSGRQFSNSRSEMNVSTLELGDSALYLCASSLPQGDTDIQYFGAGTRLSVL.

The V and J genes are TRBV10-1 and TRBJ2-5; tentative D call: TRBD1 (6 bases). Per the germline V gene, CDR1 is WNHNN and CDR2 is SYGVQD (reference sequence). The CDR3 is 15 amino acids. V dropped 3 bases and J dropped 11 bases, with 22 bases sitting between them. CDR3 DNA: TGCGCCAGCAGTGACCCCGGACAGCCCTGGTGGGAGCAGTACTTC. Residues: CASSDPGQPWWEQYF.

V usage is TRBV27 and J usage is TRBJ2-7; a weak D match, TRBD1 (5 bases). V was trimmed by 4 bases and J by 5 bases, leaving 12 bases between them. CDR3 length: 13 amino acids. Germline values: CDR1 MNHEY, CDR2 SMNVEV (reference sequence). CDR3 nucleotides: TGTGCCAGCAGTTCAACCAGGGCCAACGAGCAGTACTTC. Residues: CASSSTRANEQYF.

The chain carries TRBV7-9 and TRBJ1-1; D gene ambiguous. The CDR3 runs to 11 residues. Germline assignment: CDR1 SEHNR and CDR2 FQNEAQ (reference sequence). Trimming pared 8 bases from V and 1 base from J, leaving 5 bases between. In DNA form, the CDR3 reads TGTGCCAGCTTATCGAACACTGAAGCTTTCTTT. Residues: CASLSNTEAFF. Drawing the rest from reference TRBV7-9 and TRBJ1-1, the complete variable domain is DTGVSQNPRHKITKRGQNVTFRCDPISEHNRLYWYRQTLGQGPEFLTYFQNEAQLEKSRLLSDRFSAERPKGSFSTLEIQRTEQGDSAMYLCASLSNTEAFFGQGTRLTVV.

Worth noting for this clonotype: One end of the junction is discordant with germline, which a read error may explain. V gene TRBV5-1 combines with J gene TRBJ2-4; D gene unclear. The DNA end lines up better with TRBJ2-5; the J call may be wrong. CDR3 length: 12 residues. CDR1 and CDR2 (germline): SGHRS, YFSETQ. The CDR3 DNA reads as TGTGCCAGCAGCTTAGTGACGGAGACCCAGTACTTC. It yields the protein CASSLVTETQYF.

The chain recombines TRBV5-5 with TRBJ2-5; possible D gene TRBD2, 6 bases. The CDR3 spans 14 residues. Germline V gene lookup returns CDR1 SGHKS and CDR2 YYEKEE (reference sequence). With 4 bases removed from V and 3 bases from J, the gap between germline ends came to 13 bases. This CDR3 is CASSPRTMKETQYF. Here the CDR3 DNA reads TGTGCCAGCAGCCCCCGGACTATGAAAGAGACCCAGTACTTC.